This is a list of T cell receptor beta chains from one sample in a study of blood T cell repertoires in COVID-19. Sequencing was performed with immunoSEQ multiplex PCR; in TCRdb, only in-frame clones are kept and a portion is missing. Here the sample spans some 160,000 clones, just under 85% being singletons. The sequencing input was peripheral blood. Receptors were obtained from a woman aged 80 or older with COVID-19, enrolled during active disease. CDR3s leave out the opening cysteine and the closing phenylalanine or tryptophan. Fields, in order: D gene, clone size, J gene, V gene, CDR3 protein. The D gene is left open where the match is weak. Only part of the rows carry a size: once, few, many, or a class if the clone is expanded.

>TRBD2|-|TRBJ2-2|TRBV5-1
ASSLLAGATGELF
>TRBD1|-|TRBJ2-1|TRBV11-1
ASTQDRTYNEQF
>TRBD1|-|TRBJ1-2|TRBV4-1
ASSQEARGHNGYT
>TRBD1|-|TRBJ1-1|TRBV28
ASRQQGGTEAF
>-|-|TRBJ1-4|TRBV28
ASASGGLDEKLF
>TRBD1|-|TRBJ2-7|TRBV24-1
ATSGGPGTGGQGGYEQY
>TRBD1|-|TRBJ1-1|TRBV25-1
ASREDRGDATEAF
>TRBD1|-|TRBJ2-7|TRBV6-6
ASRDPGQGSYEQY
>-|-|TRBJ1-1|TRBV28
ASRYRAQNTEAF
>-|-|TRBJ1-2|TRBV2
ASNLAPNYGYT
>-|-|TRBJ1-1|TRBV29-1
SVAGRGDLMNTEAF
>-|-|TRBJ1-1|TRBV18
ASSSGLGNTEAF
>TRBD1|few|TRBJ1-4|TRBV28
ASGDRVGGEKLF
>-|-|TRBJ1-6|TRBV7-2
ASSFQGQAGNSPLH
>-|once|TRBJ2-1|TRBV10-1
ASTFFLAAGEQF
>-|-|TRBJ1-2|TRBV7-9
ASSPTGYHGYT
>TRBD2|-|TRBJ2-3|TRBV18
ASSPGTGGASDTQY
>-|once|TRBJ2-1|TRBV10-1
ASTAASAYNEQF
>TRBD1|-|TRBJ1-1|TRBV7-9
ASSQDRVTEAF
>TRBD2|few|TRBJ2-5|TRBV28
ASSFAGLAGGWETQY
>-|once|TRBJ1-6|TRBV18
ASSPLPSSSYNSPLH
>TRBD2|once|TRBJ2-1|TRBV5-1
ASSLGTSGGAGNEQF
>-|-|TRBJ1-5|TRBV7-8
ASSLAGKSNQPQH
>TRBD1|few|TRBJ1-2|TRBV10-3
AISGGTDENYGYT
>TRBD1|-|TRBJ1-2|TRBV11-2
ASSLAAGGSNGYT
>TRBD1|-|TRBJ1-6|TRBV9
ASSVAGQARSPLH
>TRBD1|-|TRBJ1-1|TRBV6-5
ASSLDRLGTEAF
>-|-|TRBJ2-5|TRBV3-1/TRBV3-2
ASSQDRGETQY
>TRBD1|-|TRBJ1-4|TRBV7-2
ASSLWATLDRGGEKLF
>-|-|TRBJ1-2|TRBV11-3
ASRLKPPGYT
>TRBD2|-|TRBJ2-1|TRBV27
AGPTSGLHNEQF
>TRBD1|-|TRBJ1-2|TRBV6-5
ASKPGQGAYGYT
>-|-|TRBJ2-5|TRBV5-1
ASSLGGVDETQY
>-|once|TRBJ1-1|TRBV5-5
ASSSWSAATEAF
>TRBD1|-|TRBJ2-7|TRBV3-1/TRBV3-2
ASSRGQGTYEQY
>TRBD2|-|TRBJ2-5|TRBV3-1/TRBV3-2
ASSQDLIAGIETQY
>-|once|TRBJ1-3|TRBV7-2
ASIREVGNTIY
>TRBD1|-|TRBJ1-1|TRBV5-1
ASSLTGADTEAF
>-|-|TRBJ1-2|TRBV6-2/TRBV6-3
ASSYSGGGGYT
>-|-|TRBJ1-5|TRBV2
ASMQDSGQPQH
>-|few|TRBJ2-1|TRBV10-1
ASSESPREQGNEQF
>-|-|TRBJ1-2|TRBV19
ASSFAADYGYT
>-|-|TRBJ2-1|TRBV5-1
ASSLTVARQF
>TRBD1|once|TRBJ1-5|TRBV19
ASRLGQGGYSNQPQH
>-|-|TRBJ2-6|TRBV3-1/TRBV3-2
ASSQGNGVGANVLT